A single sample is the source of the 27 T cell receptor beta chains below, sequenced in a study of response to subunit inactivated influenza vaccine (dated by TCRdb to 2016 to 2018). To prepare the library, RT-PCR was applied. Sequencing was performed on an Illumina HiSeq 2500. Using fastp at Q25 and MiXCR, TCRdb reprocessed the public reads and kept productive beta chains. Entries are consolidated by CDR3 protein sequence, retaining the most common genes and DNA. A total of 650,000 or so distinct CDR3 sequences appear in this sample, approximately 15% of them only once. The top ten clones comprise 7.6% of the sample. The starting material was PBMCs from blood, obtained less than 15 days before vaccination. These receptor sequences come from a man in his fifties who received an inactivated influenza vaccine. Donor details come from another sample of the same person, matched by shared clones.

The chain is built from TRBV28 and TRBJ2-2, with a weak D call TRBD1 (6 bases). The CDR3 loop spans 15 amino acids. The germline CDR1 and CDR2 sequences are MDHEN and SYDVKM. Trimming left V 3 bases short and J 5 bases short, with 13 bases between. The CDR3 nucleotides are TGTGCCAGCAGTTTCTCTACAGGGTGGACCGGGGAGCTGTTTTTT. Amino acids: CASSFSTGWTGELFF.

This clonotype was seen repeatedly, ten times or more. CDR3 coding DNA: TGTGCCAGTAGTATGGGCCGGATAAAAGAGACCCAGTACTTC. Translation: CASSMGRIKETQYF. This chain connects TRBV19 to TRBJ2-5; no clear D. Trimming cost V 3 bases and J 3 bases, with 11 bases left between them. The CDR3 totals 14 residues. Germline CDR1 reads LNHDA; CDR2 reads SQIVND (reference sequence).

This clonotype was found a few times. V and J are TRBV7-9 and TRBJ2-2; TRBD1 matches 7 bases. The CDR3 sequence is 13 residues long. V trimming: 11 bases; J trimming: 2 bases; junction bases outside the gene matches: 5. Germline V gives CDR1 SEHNR, CDR2 FQNEAQ (reference sequence). The DNA for the CDR3 is TGTGCCTTTGGGACAGCCAACACCGGGGAGCTGTTTTTT. Translation: CAFGTANTGELFF.

There are a few counts of this clonotype. The V and J genes are TRBV5-1 and TRBJ2-1; 14 bases are shared with TRBD2. Trimming took 0 bases from V and 10 from J; bases not matched to a gene: 0. Per germline, CDR1 SGHRS and CDR2 YFSETQ. The CDR3 loop spans 14 amino acids. DNA of the CDR3: TGCGCCAGCAGCTTGGGGACTAGCGGGAGGGAGCAGTTCTTC. It is translated as CASSLGTSGREQFF. The full variable domain, completed using reference TRBV5-1 and TRBJ2-1, is KAGVTQTPRYLIKTRGQQVTLSCSPISGHRSVSWYQQTPGQGLQFLFEYFSETQRNKGNFPGRFSGRQFSNSRSEMNVSTLELGDSALYLCASSLGTSGREQFFGPGTRLTVL.

This clonotype was counted only a few times. This chain connects TRBV24-1 to TRBJ2-7, with 7 bases lining up with TRBD1. Germline V gene lookup returns CDR1 KGHDR and CDR2 SFDVKD. The CDR3 length is 13 residues. The ends lost 7 bases at V and 5 bases at J; junction bases unmatched: 7. The CDR3 DNA is TGTGCCACCAGCAGGGACAGCCTAGACGAGCAGTACTTC. It encodes CATSRDSLDEQYF.

This clonotype has just a few counts. The chain employs TRBV6-2 or TRBV6-3 and TRBJ1-1; TRBD1 aligns across 8 bases. Trimming took 5 bases from V and 4 from J; bases not matched to a gene: 6. Germline lookup yields CDR1 MNHEY and CDR2 SVGEGT. The CDR3 is 14 residues long. The chain's CDR3 is CASSPWTGSTEAFF. CDR3 DNA sequence: TGTGCCAGCAGTCCTTGGACAGGGAGCACTGAAGCTTTCTTT.

The CDR3 protein is CASSTGTVSYEQYF. Here the CDR3 DNA reads TGTGCCAGCAGCACAGGGACAGTCTCCTACGAGCAGTACTTC. The J gene is TRBJ2-7, the V gene TRBV28; 7 bases are a match to TRBD1. CDR1 is MDHEN and CDR2 is SYDVKM in the germline V gene. The junction had 5 bases not matched to a gene; V was cut back by 6 bases and J by 0 bases. The CDR3 spans 14 residues.

The rearrangement uses TRBV18 and TRBJ2-7; 7 bases agree with TRBD1. Germline values: CDR1 KGHSH, CDR2 LQKENI. The CDR3 sequence is 14 residues long. J gave up 7 bases and V 2 bases, and 8 bases lay outside the gene matches. In DNA, the CDR3 is TGTGCCAGCTCACCAGGACAGGTGGGGCTTGAGCAGTACTTC. The encoded protein is CASSPGQVGLEQYF. Full variable domain (rest looked up from reference TRBV18 and TRBJ2-7): NAGVMQNPRHLVRRRGQEARLRCSPMKGHSHVYWYRQLPEEGLKFMVYLQKENIIDESGMPKERFSAEFPKEGPSILRIQQVVRGDSAAYFCASSPGQVGLEQYFGPGTRLTVT.

In this sample, this clonotype turned up many times. The chain combines TRBV2 with TRBJ2-1; 8 bases are a match to TRBD2. Per germline, CDR1 SNHLY and CDR2 FYNNEI. The CDR3 covers 15 residues. The V and J ends lost 10 bases and 8 bases, in that order; junction bases with no gene match: 16. CDR3 loop: CATKSGSGVLDEQFF. The CDR3 nucleotides are TGTGCCACCAAGTCGGGTAGCGGGGTCTTGGATGAGCAGTTCTTC. Based on the CDR3 plus reference TRBV2 and TRBJ2-1, the full variable domain is EPEVTQTPSHQVTQMGQEVILRCVPISNHLYFYWYRQILGQKVEFLVSFYNNEISEKSEIFDDQFSVERPDGSNFTLKIRSTKLEDSAMYFCATKSGSGVLDEQFFGPGTRLTVL.

This clonotype was seen more than once but under ten times. The chain employs TRBV5-1 and TRBJ2-3; D gene uncertain. The CDR3 is 14 residues long. The germline CDR1 and CDR2 sequences are SGHRS and YFSETQ. The V end lost 0 bases, the J end lost 6 bases, and 11 bases lay between the germline ends. As DNA, the CDR3 is TGCGCCAGCAGCTTGGACTCATGGTCGGATACGCAGTATTTT. As protein: CASSLDSWSDTQYF.

This clonotype was detected only a few times. CDR3 region: CASSQGKEQYF. CDR3 DNA sequence: TGTGCCAGCAGCCAGGGCAAGGAGCAGTACTTC. This chain joins TRBV3-1 and TRBJ2-7, with D unresolved. The CDR3 is 11 residues long. Germline loops: CDR1 LGHDT, CDR2 YNNKEL (reference sequence). The V and J ends lost 3 bases and 7 bases respectively, with 7 bases between them.

The genes are TRBV6-5 and TRBJ2-5; 10 bases are a match to TRBD2. The V segment lost 0 bases and the J segment 5 bases; nucleotides outside the gene matches: 9. The CDR3 length is 17 residues. CDR1 and CDR2 (germline): MNHEY, SVGAGI. CDR3 amino acids: CASSYSSLAGVGETQYF. The CDR3 nucleotides are TGTGCCAGCAGTTACTCGAGTCTAGCGGGGGTAGGGGAGACCCAGTACTTC.

The chain combines TRBV7-9 with TRBJ2-3; D gene uncertain. V was trimmed by 3 bases and J by 0 bases, leaving 16 bases between them. Per the germline V gene, CDR1 is SEHNR and CDR2 is FQNEAQ (reference sequence). This CDR3 has 17 amino acids. The CDR3: CASSFAIRQESTDTQYF. DNA of the CDR3: TGTGCCAGCAGCTTCGCAATCCGGCAAGAAAGCACAGATACGCAGTATTTT.

V and J are TRBV6-5 and TRBJ2-7, with D uncertain. Germline values: CDR1 MNHEY, CDR2 SVGAGI. Trimming took off 0 bases at V and 0 bases at J, with 9 bases between the two ends. This CDR3 region has 15 residues. The CDR3 reads CASSYSTHSSYEQYF. The CDR3 bases are TGTGCCAGCAGTTACTCAACCCATAGCTCCTACGAGCAGTACTTC.

This clonotype has just a few counts. This chain uses TRBV11-2 with TRBJ2-3, with TRBD1 matching over 7 bases. Losses at the gene ends were 4 bases for V and 2 bases for J; bases not matched to a gene: 6. Germline CDR1 and CDR2: SGHAT and FQNNGV. The CDR3 covers 15 residues. CDR3 nucleotides: TGTGCCAGCAGCTACAGGACAGGTGCCACAGATACGCAGTATTTT. Amino acids: CASSYRTGATDTQYF.

In the case of this clonotype: The junction departs from germline at one end; a sequencing error may be responsible. The V call is TRBV6-1, the J call TRBJ2-3; 9 nucleotides agree with TRBD2. The CDR3 is 17 residues long. The germline gives CDR1 MNHNS, CDR2 SASEGT. The CDR3 coding sequence is TGTGCCAGCAGTCGCTGGGCTAGCGGGGCTAGCATAGATACGCAGTATTTT. It codes for CASSRWASGASIDTQYF.

The DNA for the CDR3 is TGTGCCAGCAGTTTCAAGGGTTGGTACAATGAGCAGTTCTTC. It translates to CASSFKGWYNEQFF. This sequence joins TRBV12-3 or TRBV12-4 and TRBJ2-1; no clear D. The CDR3 totals 14 residues. The ends were cut back, 3 bases at V and 4 bases at J, with 10 bases in the middle.

This clonotype appeared many times. The chain combines TRBV12-3 or TRBV12-4 with TRBJ1-5; D is possibly TRBD1 (5 bases). CDR3 length: 14 residues. Trimming cost V 5 bases and J 3 bases, with 11 bases left between them. The CDR3 region has the DNA TGTGCCAGCAGTCCAGGGATTACCAATCAGCCCCAGCATTTT. Translating it yields CASSPGITNQPQHF.

This clonotype was counted a few times. This chain uses TRBV4-3 with TRBJ2-1; D gene unclear. The CDR3 sequence is 13 residues long. Trimming pared 0 bases from V and 2 bases from J, leaving 2 bases between. Germline CDR1 reads LGHNA; CDR2 reads YSLEER. This CDR3 reads CASSQDAYNEQFF. The CDR3 DNA sequence: TGCGCCAGCAGCCAAGACGCCTACAATGAGCAGTTCTTC.

The rearrangement links TRBV4-1 to TRBJ2-5; D possibly matches TRBD1 or TRBD2 (5 bases each). V lost 4 bases, J lost 5 bases, and 14 bases lay in between. The germline gives CDR1 MGHRA, CDR2 YSYEKL. This CDR3 has 14 amino acids. CDR3 loop: CASSRRSGRETQYF. CDR3 nucleotide sequence: TGCGCCAGCAGCCGCAGGTCGGGGCGGGAGACCCAGTACTTC.

This chain connects TRBV5-1 to TRBJ2-2; D gene unclear. V was clipped by 6 bases and J by 6 bases, with 6 bases between them. CDR1 is SGHRS, CDR2 YFSETQ, per germline. The CDR3 has 11 amino acids. The chain's CDR3 is CASTNAGELFF. Written as DNA, the CDR3 is TGCGCCAGCACCAACGCCGGGGAGCTGTTTTTT.

A few counts support this clonotype. This chain links TRBV6-2 or TRBV6-3 with TRBJ2-6; D gene ambiguous. The germline V gene has CDR1 MNHEY and CDR2 SVGEGT. The V end was cut by 1 base, the J end by 0 bases, with 7 bases between. There are 16 residues in the CDR3. CDR3 residues: CASSYLALSGANVLTF. CDR3 nucleotide sequence: TGTGCCAGCAGTTACTTGGCTCTCTCTGGGGCCAACGTCCTGACTTTC.

The sample holds a few counts of this clonotype. The chain links TRBV20-1 to TRBJ2-5; D possibly uses TRBD1 or TRBD2 (5 bases each). Germline-derived CDR1 and CDR2 are DFQATT and SNEGSKA (reference sequence). This CDR3 contains 13 residues. The CDR3 loop reads CSKIGTPRETQYF. The CDR3 DNA follows: TGCAGCAAAATCGGGACCCCAAGGGAGACCCAGTACTTC.

The chain is built from TRBV11-2 and TRBJ2-6, with D hard to call. Trimming shortened V by 1 base and J by 3 bases, and 4 bases separated the two germline ends. Germline V gene data show CDR1 as SGHAT and CDR2 as FQNNGV. The CDR3 sequence is 14 residues long. In DNA, the CDR3 is TGTGCCAGCAGCTTAGTGATTGGGGCCAACGTCCTGACTTTC. Translating gives CASSLVIGANVLTF.

This clonotype appeared a single time. The rearrangement uses TRBV4-3 and TRBJ2-3; possibly TRBD1 for D (6 bases). Germline values: CDR1 LGHNA, CDR2 YSLEER. This CDR3 region has 14 residues. With 4 bases removed from V and 10 bases from J, the gap between germline ends came to 18 bases. As DNA, the CDR3 is TGCGCCAGCAGCCCGAGCAGTCAGGGGATGCCGCAGTATTTT. The encoded protein is CASSPSSQGMPQYF.

This clonotype was picked up many times. The rearrangement joins TRBV4-1 to TRBJ2-1; 11 bases match TRBD2. The V segment lost 4 bases and the J segment 0 bases; nucleotides outside the gene matches: 5. Germline V CDR1 and CDR2: MGHRA, YSYEKL. The CDR3 is made up of 17 amino acids. In DNA, the CDR3 is TGCGCCAGCAGCCCTAGACTAGCGGGGAGCTCCTACAATGAGCAGTTCTTC. Encoded protein: CASSPRLAGSSYNEQFF.

Ten or more counts support this clonotype. V is TRBV7-9 and J is TRBJ2-6; no reliable D call. CDR1 SEHNR and CDR2 FQNEAQ come from the germline V gene (reference sequence). The CDR3 contains 15 residues. Trimming cost V 5 bases and J 0 bases, with 8 bases left between them. The CDR3 DNA sequence: TGTGCCAGCAGCCAAAAGAACTCTGGGGCCAACGTCCTGACTTTC. This sequence encodes CASSQKNSGANVLTF.